This T cell receptor (beta chain) was sequenced during a study of early T cells in non-severe SARS-CoV-2 infection. The CDR3 loop spans 13 amino acids. Germline V gene lookup returns CDR1 MGHRA and CDR2 YSYEKL. V shed 0 bases and J shed 6 bases, with 6 bases lying between them. MiXCR, run by TCRdb on the 5' RACE reads, gives a single entry per CDR3 protein. Of approximately 50,000 distinct CDR3 sequences listed, 7% to 9% are singletons. This sequence originates from an adult who was a healthcare worker with PCR-confirmed SARS-CoV-2 infection or an uninfected control (not recorded which). The material sequenced was whole blood. The rearrangement joins TRBV4-1 to TRBJ2-1; the D is unclear. The CDR3 DNA is TGCGCCAGCAGCCAAGATTCGGGCAATGAGCAGTTCTTC. Residues: CASSQDSGNEQFF.